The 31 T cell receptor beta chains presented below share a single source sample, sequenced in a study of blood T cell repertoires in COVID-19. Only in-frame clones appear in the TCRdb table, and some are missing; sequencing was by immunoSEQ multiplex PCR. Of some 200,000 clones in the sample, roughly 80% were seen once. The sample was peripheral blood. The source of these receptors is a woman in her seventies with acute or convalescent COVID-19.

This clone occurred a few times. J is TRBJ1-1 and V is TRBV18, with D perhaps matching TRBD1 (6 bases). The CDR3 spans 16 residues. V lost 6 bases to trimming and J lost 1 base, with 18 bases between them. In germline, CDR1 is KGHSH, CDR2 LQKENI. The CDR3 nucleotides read TGTGCCAGCTCCCCGAATCGACAGGTCTCGAACACTGAAGCTTTCTTT. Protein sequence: CASSPNRQVSNTEAFF. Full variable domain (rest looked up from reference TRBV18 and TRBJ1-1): NAGVMQNPRHLVRRRGQEARLRCSPMKGHSHVYWYRQLPEEGLKFMVYLQKENIIDESGMPKERFSAEFPKEGPSILRIQQVVRGDSAAYFCASSPNRQVSNTEAFFGQGTRLTVV.

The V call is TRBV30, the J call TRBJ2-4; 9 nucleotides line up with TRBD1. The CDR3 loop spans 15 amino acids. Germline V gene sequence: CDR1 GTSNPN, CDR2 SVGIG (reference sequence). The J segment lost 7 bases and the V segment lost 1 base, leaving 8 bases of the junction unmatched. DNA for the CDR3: TGTGCCTGGAGTGGCCACAGGGGGCTAGGGAACATTCAGTACTTC. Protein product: CAWSGHRGLGNIQYF.

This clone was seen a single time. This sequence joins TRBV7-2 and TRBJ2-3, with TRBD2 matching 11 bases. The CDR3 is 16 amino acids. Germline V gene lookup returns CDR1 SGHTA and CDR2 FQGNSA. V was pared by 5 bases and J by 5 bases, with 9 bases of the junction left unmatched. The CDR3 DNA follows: TGTGCCAGCAGCCTCCAACGACTAGCGGGACAAGATACGCAGTATTTT. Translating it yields CASSLQRLAGQDTQYF.

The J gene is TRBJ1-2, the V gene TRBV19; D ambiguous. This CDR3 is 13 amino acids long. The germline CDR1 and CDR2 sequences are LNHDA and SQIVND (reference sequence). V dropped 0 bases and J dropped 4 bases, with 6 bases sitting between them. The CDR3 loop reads CASSIDRVYGYTF. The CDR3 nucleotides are TGTGCCAGTAGTATAGACCGGGTCTATGGCTACACCTTC.

The CDR3 is CASSLTLATDTQYF. The CDR3 bases are TGTGCCAGCAGCTTAACTCTAGCGACAGATACGCAGTATTTT. The chain is built from TRBV7-3 and TRBJ2-3; possible D gene TRBD2, 6 bases. Per the germline V gene, CDR1 is SGHTA and CDR2 is FQGTGA. V dropped 0 bases and J dropped 3 bases, with 7 bases sitting between them. This CDR3 has 14 residues.

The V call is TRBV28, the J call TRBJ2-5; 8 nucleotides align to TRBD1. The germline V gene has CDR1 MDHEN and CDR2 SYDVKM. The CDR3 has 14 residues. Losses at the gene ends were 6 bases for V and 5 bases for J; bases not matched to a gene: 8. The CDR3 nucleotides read TGTGCCAGCAGCCGAGACAGGGGTGCGGAGACCCAGTACTTC. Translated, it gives CASSRDRGAETQYF.

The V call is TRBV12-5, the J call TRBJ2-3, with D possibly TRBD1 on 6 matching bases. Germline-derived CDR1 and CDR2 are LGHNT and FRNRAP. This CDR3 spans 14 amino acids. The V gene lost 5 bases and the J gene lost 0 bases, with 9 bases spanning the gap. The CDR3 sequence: CASGPGQSTDTQYF. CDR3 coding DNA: TGTGCTAGTGGTCCCGGACAGAGCACAGATACGCAGTATTTT.

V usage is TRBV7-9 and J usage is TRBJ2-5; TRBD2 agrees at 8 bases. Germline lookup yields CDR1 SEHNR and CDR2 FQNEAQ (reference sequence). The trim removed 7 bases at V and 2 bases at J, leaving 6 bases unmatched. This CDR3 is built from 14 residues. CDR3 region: CASTLAGPQETQYF. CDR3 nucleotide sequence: TGTGCCAGCACCCTAGCGGGCCCACAAGAGACCCAGTACTTC.

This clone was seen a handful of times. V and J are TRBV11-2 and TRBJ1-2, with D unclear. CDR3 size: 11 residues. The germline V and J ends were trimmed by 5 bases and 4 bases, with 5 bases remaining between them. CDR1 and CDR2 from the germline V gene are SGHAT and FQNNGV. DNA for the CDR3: TGTGCCAGCAGCCAAGCCTATGGCTACACCTTC. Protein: CASSQAYGYTF.

In DNA form, the CDR3 reads TGTGCCAGCAGACAAAGACAGGTTAAACGATACGAGCAGTACTTC. Amino acid sequence: CASRQRQVKRYEQYF. The chain carries TRBV6-5 and TRBJ2-7; a weak D match, TRBD1 (6 bases). V was trimmed by 6 bases and J by 4 bases, leaving 19 bases between them. Per germline, CDR1 MNHEY and CDR2 SVGAGI. CDR3 size: 15 residues.

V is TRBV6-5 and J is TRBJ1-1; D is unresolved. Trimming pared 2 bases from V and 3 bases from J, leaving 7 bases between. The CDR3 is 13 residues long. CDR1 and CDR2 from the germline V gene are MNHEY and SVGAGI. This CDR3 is CASSYTEDTEAFF. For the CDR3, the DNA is TGTGCCAGCAGTTACACGGAGGACACTGAAGCTTTCTTT.

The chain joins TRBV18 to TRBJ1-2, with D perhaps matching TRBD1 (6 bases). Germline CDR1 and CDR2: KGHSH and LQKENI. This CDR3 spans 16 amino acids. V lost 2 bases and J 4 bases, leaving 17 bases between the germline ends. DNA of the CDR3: TGTGCCAGCTCACCAACATTCTTGACAGGAACCTATGGCTACACCTTC. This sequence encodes CASSPTFLTGTYGYTF.

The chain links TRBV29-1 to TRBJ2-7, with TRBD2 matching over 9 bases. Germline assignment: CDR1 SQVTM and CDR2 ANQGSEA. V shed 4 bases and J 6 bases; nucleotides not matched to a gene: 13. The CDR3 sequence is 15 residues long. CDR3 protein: CSVAPRLAGSGEQYF. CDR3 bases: TGCAGCGTTGCTCCCCGCCTAGCGGGATCGGGCGAGCAGTACTTC.

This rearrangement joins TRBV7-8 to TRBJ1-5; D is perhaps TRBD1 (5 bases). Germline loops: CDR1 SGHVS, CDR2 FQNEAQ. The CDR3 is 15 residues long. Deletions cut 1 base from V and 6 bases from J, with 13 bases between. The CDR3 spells CASSLVPGKSQPQHF. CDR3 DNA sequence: TGTGCCAGCAGCTTAGTTCCAGGGAAGTCTCAGCCCCAGCATTTT.

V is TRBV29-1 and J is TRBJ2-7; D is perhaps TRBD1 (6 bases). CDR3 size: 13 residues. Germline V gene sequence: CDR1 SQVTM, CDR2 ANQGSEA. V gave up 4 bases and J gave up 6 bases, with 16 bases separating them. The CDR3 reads CSVASGEHSEQYF. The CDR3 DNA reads TGCAGCGTTGCGTCAGGGGAACACTCCGAGCAGTACTTC.

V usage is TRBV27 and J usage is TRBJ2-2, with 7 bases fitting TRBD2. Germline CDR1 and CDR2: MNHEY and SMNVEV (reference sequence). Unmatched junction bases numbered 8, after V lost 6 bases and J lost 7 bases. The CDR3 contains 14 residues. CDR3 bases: TGTGCCAGCAGCCCAACTAGCGTCGGCGGGGAGCTGTTTTTT. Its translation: CASSPTSVGGELFF.

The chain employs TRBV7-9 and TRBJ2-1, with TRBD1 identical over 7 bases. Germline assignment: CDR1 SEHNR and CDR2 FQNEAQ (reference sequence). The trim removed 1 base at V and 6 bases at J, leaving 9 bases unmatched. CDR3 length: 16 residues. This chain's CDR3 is CASSLVGAGGSNEQFF. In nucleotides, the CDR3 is TGTGCCAGCAGCTTAGTTGGGGCAGGGGGAAGCAATGAGCAGTTCTTC.

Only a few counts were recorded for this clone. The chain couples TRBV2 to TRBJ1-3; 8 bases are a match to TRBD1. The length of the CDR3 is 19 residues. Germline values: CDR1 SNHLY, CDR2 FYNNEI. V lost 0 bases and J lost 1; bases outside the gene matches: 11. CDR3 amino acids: CASSEAGRPGGASGNTIYF. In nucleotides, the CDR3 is TGTGCCAGCAGTGAAGCCGGAAGACCAGGGGGCGCATCTGGAAACACCATATATTTT.

The CDR3 here is CASSLRTGPGANVLTF. The CDR3 DNA reads as TGTGCCAGCAGCCTAAGGACAGGGCCTGGGGCCAACGTCCTGACTTTC. J is TRBJ2-6 and V is TRBV7-6; 8 bases map to TRBD1. The germline CDR1 and CDR2 sequences are SGHVS and FNYEAQ. This CDR3 has 16 residues. V dropped 5 bases and J dropped 2; count of bases not matched to a gene: 5.

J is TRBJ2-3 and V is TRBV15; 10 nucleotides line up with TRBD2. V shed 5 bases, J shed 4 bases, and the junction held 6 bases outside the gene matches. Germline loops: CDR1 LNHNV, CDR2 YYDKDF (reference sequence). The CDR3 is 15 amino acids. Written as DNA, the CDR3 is TGTGCCACCAGCCATCTAGCGGGAGTGTCAGATACGCAGTATTTT. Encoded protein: CATSHLAGVSDTQYF.

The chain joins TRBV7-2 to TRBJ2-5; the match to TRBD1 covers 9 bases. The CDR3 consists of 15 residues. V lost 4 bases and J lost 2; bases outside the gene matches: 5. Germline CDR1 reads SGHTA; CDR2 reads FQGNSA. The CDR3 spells CASSSSGTGQETQYF. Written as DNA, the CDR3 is TGTGCCAGCAGCTCCTCCGGGACAGGGCAAGAGACCCAGTACTTC.

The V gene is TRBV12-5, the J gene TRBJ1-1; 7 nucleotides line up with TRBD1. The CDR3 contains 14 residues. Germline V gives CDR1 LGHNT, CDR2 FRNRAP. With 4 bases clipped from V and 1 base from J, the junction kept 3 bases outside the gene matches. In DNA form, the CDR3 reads TGTGCTAGTGGTTGGGACAGCCCGAACACTGAAGCTTTCTTT. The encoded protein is CASGWDSPNTEAFF.

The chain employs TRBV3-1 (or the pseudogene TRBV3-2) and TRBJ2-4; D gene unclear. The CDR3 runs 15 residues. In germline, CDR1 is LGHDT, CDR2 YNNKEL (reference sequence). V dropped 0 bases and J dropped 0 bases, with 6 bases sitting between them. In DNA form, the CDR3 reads TGTGCCAGCAGCCAAGATCCCCTAGCCAAAAACATTCAGTACTTC. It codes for CASSQDPLAKNIQYF.

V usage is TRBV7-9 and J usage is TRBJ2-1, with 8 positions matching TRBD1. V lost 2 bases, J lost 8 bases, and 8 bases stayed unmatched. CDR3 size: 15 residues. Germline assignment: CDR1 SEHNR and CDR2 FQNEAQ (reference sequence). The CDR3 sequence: CASSLLGQGLDEQFF. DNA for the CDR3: TGTGCCAGCAGCTTATTAGGACAGGGTCTTGATGAGCAGTTCTTC. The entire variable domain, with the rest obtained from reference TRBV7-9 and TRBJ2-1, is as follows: DTGVSQNPRHKITKRGQNVTFRCDPISEHNRLYWYRQTLGQGPEFLTYFQNEAQLEKSRLLSDRFSAERPKGSFSTLEIQRTEQGDSAMYLCASSLLGQGLDEQFFGPGTRLTVL.

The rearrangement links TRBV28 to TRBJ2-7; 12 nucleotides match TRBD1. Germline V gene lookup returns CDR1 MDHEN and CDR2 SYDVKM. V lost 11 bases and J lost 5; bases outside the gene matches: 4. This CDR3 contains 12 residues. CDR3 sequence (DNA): TGTGCCTGGGGGACAGGGGGCGACGAGCAGTACTTC. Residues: CAWGTGGDEQYF. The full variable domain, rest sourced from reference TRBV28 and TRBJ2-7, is DVKVTQSSRYLVKRTGEKVFLECVQDMDHENMFWYRQDPGLGLRLIYFSYDVKMKEKGDIPEGYSVSREKKERFSLILESASTNQTSMYLCAWGTGGDEQYFGPGTRLTVT.

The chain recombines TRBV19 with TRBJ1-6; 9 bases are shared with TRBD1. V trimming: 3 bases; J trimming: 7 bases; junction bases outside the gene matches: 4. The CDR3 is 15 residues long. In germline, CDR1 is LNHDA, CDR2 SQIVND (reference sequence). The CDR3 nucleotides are TGTGCCAGTAGTATGGCCGGGACAGGGAATTCACCCCTCCACTTT. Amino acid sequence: CASSMAGTGNSPLHF.

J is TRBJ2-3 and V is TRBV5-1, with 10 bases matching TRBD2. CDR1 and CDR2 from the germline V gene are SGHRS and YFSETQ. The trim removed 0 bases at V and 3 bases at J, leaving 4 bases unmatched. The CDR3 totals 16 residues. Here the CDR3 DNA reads TGCGCCAGCAGCTTGGAGGTGACTAGCGGGACAGATACGCAGTATTTT. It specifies CASSLEVTSGTDTQYF.

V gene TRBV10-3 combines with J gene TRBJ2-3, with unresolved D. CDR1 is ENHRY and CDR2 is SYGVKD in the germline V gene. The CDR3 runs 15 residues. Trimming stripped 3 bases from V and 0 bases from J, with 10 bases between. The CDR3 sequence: CAISDEATSTDTQYF. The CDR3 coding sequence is TGTGCCATCAGTGATGAAGCGACTAGCACAGATACGCAGTATTTT.

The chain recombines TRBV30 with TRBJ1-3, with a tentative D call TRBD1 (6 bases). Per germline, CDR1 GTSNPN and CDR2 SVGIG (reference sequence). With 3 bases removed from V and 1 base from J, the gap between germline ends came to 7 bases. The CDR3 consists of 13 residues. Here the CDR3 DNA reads TGTGCCTGGAGGAGGGGGTCTGGAAACACCATATATTTT. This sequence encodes CAWRRGSGNTIYF.

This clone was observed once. The chain's CDR3 is CASSLSLAVSYNEQFF. CDR3 DNA: TGCGCCAGCAGCTTGAGTTTGGCGGTCTCCTACAATGAGCAGTTCTTC. The gene calls are TRBV5-1 and TRBJ2-1; D remains unclear. The CDR3 totals 16 residues. Trimming took 1 base from V and 0 from J, leaving 11 bases between them. Germline V gene lookup returns CDR1 SGHRS and CDR2 YFSETQ.

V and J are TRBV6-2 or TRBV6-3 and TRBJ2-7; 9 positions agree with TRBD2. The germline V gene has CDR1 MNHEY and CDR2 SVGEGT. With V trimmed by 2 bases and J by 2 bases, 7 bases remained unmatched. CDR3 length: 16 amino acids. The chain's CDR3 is CASSYPTSGPPYEQYF. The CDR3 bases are TGTGCCAGCAGTTACCCTACTAGCGGGCCGCCCTACGAGCAGTACTTC.